Following are 27 T cell receptor beta chains from one sample sequenced in a study of blood T cell repertoires in COVID-19. Data came from immunoSEQ multiplex PCR; TCRdb stores just in-frame clones and leaves some out. This table holds some 40,000 clones, roughly 80% found once. Sequencing used peripheral blood. The receptors come from a man aged 65 to 79 with acute or convalescent COVID-19.

The chain joins TRBV30 to TRBJ1-6; a weak D match, TRBD1 (5 bases). Trimming took off 0 bases at V and 9 bases at J, with 15 bases between the two ends. CDR3 length: 15 residues. From germline, CDR1 is GTSNPN and CDR2 SVGIG (reference sequence). The CDR3 region is CAWSVGGAEGSPLHF. In DNA, the CDR3 is TGTGCCTGGAGTGTCGGGGGAGCGGAGGGTTCACCCCTCCACTTT.

The chain uses TRBV28 and TRBJ1-2; no reliable D call. The CDR3 has 13 residues. From germline, CDR1 is MDHEN and CDR2 SYDVKM. V lost 4 bases, J lost 2 bases, and 8 bases lay in between. The CDR3 DNA reads as TGTGCCAGCAGTTCGGGAGTAAACTATGGCTACACCTTC. Its translation is CASSSGVNYGYTF.

This chain connects TRBV6-6 to TRBJ1-5; weak D call: TRBD1 (5 bases). Germline V gives CDR1 MNHNY, CDR2 SVGAGI (reference sequence). CDR3 length equals 16 residues. Trimming took off 0 bases at V and 1 base at J, with 10 bases between the two ends. The CDR3 spells CASSYSPEGSNQPQHF. CDR3 coding DNA: TGTGCCAGCAGTTACTCTCCGGAGGGGAGCAATCAGCCCCAGCATTTT.

The chain carries TRBV7-2 and TRBJ2-7; no definite D call. Trimming removed 1 base at V and 7 bases at J, with 11 bases between. Germline CDR1 reads SGHTA; CDR2 reads FQGNSA. CDR3 length equals 13 residues. The CDR3 DNA is TGTGCCAGCAGCTTAGGGTTCGTTCAGGAGCAGTACTTC. Amino acids: CASSLGFVQEQYF.

The chain joins TRBV28 to TRBJ1-2, with D perhaps matching TRBD1 (5 bases). The germline V and J ends were trimmed by 9 bases and 2 bases, with 13 bases remaining between them. This CDR3 contains 13 residues. Germline loops: CDR1 MDHEN, CDR2 SYDVKM. CDR3 sequence (DNA): TGTGCCAGTGGGATCAGGGCCAACTATGGCTACACCTTC. Residues: CASGIRANYGYTF.

The chain carries TRBV5-5 and TRBJ1-2; TRBD1 agrees at 7 bases. This CDR3 spans 13 amino acids. Losses at the gene ends were 4 bases for V and 2 bases for J; bases not matched to a gene: 2. Germline CDR1 is SGHKS and CDR2 is YYEKEE (reference sequence). CDR3 sequence: CASSDRVNYGYTF. The DNA for the CDR3 is TGTGCCAGCAGCGACAGGGTGAACTATGGCTACACCTTC.

V gene TRBV24-1 combines with J gene TRBJ2-3; 10 bases align to TRBD1. Germline lookup yields CDR1 KGHDR and CDR2 SFDVKD. With V trimmed by 10 bases and J by 3 bases, 3 bases remained unmatched. CDR3 size: 13 residues. In nucleotides, the CDR3 is TGTGCCACGCGACAGGGGGCGACAGATACGCAGTATTTT. Translating it yields CATRQGATDTQYF.

The rearrangement uses TRBV3-1 (or the pseudogene TRBV3-2) and TRBJ2-6; D is undetermined. V was cut by 5 bases and J by 0 bases, with 20 bases left in between. Germline V gives CDR1 LGHDT, CDR2 YNNKEL (reference sequence). The length of the CDR3 is 19 residues. CDR3 DNA: TGTGCCAGCAGCTCACAAATCTTGGCCACAAGCTCTGGGGCCAACGTCCTGACTTTC. It yields the protein CASSSQILATSSGANVLTF.

J is TRBJ1-1 and V is TRBV5-4; weak D call: TRBD1 (5 bases). The CDR3 is 17 amino acids. Germline V gives CDR1 SGHNT, CDR2 YYREEE (reference sequence). The V end was cut by 2 bases, the J end by 6 bases, with 23 bases between. The CDR3, as DNA: TGTGCCAGCAGCTTTGGGTTTGGCGGAGGGGAAGGTGCTGAAGCTTTCTTT. It specifies CASSFGFGGGEGAEAFF. Supplemented by reference TRBV5-4 and TRBJ1-1, the full variable domain reads ETGVTQSPTHLIKTRGQQVTLRCSSQSGHNTVSWYQQALGQGPQFIFQYYREEENGRGNFPPRFSGLQFPNYSSELNVNALELDDSALYLCASSFGFGGGEGAEAFFGQGTRLTVV.

This chain joins TRBV4-3 and TRBJ1-6; D is unclear. Germline values: CDR1 LGHNA, CDR2 YSLEER. This CDR3 comprises 16 residues. V lost 1 base, J lost 3 bases, and 10 bases lay in between. The CDR3 nucleotides are TGCGCCAGCAGCCAAGTAGCCCAGATCTATAATTCACCCCTCCACTTT. Translating gives CASSQVAQIYNSPLHF.

V usage is TRBV4-1 and J usage is TRBJ2-7; TRBD2 is a possible D gene (6 bases). Trimming cost V 2 bases and J 0 bases, with 23 bases left between them. This CDR3 comprises 19 residues. The germline V gene has CDR1 MGHRA and CDR2 YSYEKL. The chain's CDR3 is CASSQPPPRPGLDSYEQYF. Written as DNA, the CDR3 is TGCGCCAGCAGCCAACCTCCACCCCGGCCGGGACTGGACTCCTACGAGCAGTACTTC.

This chain connects TRBV6-5 to TRBJ2-5; TRBD2 aligns across 7 bases. This CDR3 comprises 16 residues. The V segment lost 2 bases and the J segment 2 bases; nucleotides outside the gene matches: 8. CDR1 is MNHEY, CDR2 SVGAGI, per germline. CDR3 in amino acids: CASSYGRSGGQETQYF. CDR3 coding DNA: TGTGCCAGCAGTTACGGAAGGTCGGGGGGTCAAGAGACCCAGTACTTC.

The chain is built from TRBV7-2 and TRBJ2-3, with D hard to call. The CDR3 loop spans 14 amino acids. Deletions cut 5 bases from V and 1 base from J, with 10 bases between. Germline V CDR1 and CDR2: SGHTA, FQGNSA. CDR3 amino acids: CASSPSRGTDTQYF. CDR3 DNA: TGTGCCAGCAGCCCGAGTCGCGGCACAGATACGCAGTATTTT. Full variable domain (outside the CDR3, taken from reference TRBV7-2 and TRBJ2-3): GAGVSQSPSNKVTEKGKDVELRCDPISGHTALYWYRQSLGQGLEFLIYFQGNSAPDKSGLPSDRFSAERTGGSVSTLTIQRTQQEDSAVYLCASSPSRGTDTQYFGPGTRLTVL.

The chain is built from TRBV12-3 or TRBV12-4 and TRBJ1-2; D ambiguous. Between the trimmed V and J ends, which lost 3 bases and 8 bases, there was a span of 10 bases. The CDR3 runs 12 residues. The CDR3 DNA sequence: TGTGCCAGCAGTTTCAGCGGGGTCGGCTACACCTTC. Encoded protein: CASSFSGVGYTF.

V is TRBV7-8 and J is TRBJ1-1; the D is unclear. V was cut by 5 bases and J by 5 bases, with 15 bases left in between. CDR1 and CDR2 from the germline V gene are SGHVS and FQNEAQ. CDR3 length: 14 amino acids. The CDR3 reads CASSLRSRFTEAFF. The CDR3 bases are TGTGCCAGCAGCCTCCGCTCGCGATTTACTGAAGCTTTCTTT.

The chain has TRBV7-2 and TRBJ2-1, with TRBD1 identical over 8 bases. This CDR3 has 15 amino acids. The J segment lost 4 bases and the V segment lost 4 bases, leaving 6 bases of the junction unmatched. Germline values: CDR1 SGHTA, CDR2 FQGNSA. The CDR3 loop reads CASSSQGEGYNEQFF. CDR3 in DNA: TGTGCCAGCAGCTCACAGGGGGAAGGGTACAATGAGCAGTTCTTC. Full variable domain (outside the CDR3, taken from reference TRBV7-2 and TRBJ2-1): GAGVSQSPSNKVTEKGKDVELRCDPISGHTALYWYRQSLGQGLEFLIYFQGNSAPDKSGLPSDRFSAERTGGSVSTLTIQRTQQEDSAVYLCASSSQGEGYNEQFFGPGTRLTVL.

The chain uses TRBV7-9 and TRBJ1-2; 9 positions match TRBD1. From germline, CDR1 is SEHNR and CDR2 FQNEAQ (reference sequence). This CDR3 comprises 16 residues. V lost 4 bases to trimming and J lost 7 bases; unmatched junction nucleotides: 13. The CDR3 DNA reads as TGTGCCAGCAGCTCCTATTCGGGACAGGGAGGAAGTGGCTACACCTTC. It translates to CASSSYSGQGGSGYTF.

This chain uses TRBV6-2 or TRBV6-3 with TRBJ2-7; TRBD1 aligns across 10 bases. This CDR3 is built from 14 residues. Germline assignment: CDR1 MNHEY and CDR2 SVGEGT. V lost 0 bases and J lost 4; bases outside the gene matches: 0. The CDR3 loop is CASSYSGQGYEQYF. The CDR3 DNA follows: TGTGCCAGCAGTTACTCGGGACAGGGGTACGAGCAGTACTTC.

This clone was counted a few times. V gene TRBV6-5 combines with J gene TRBJ2-1; D unresolved. CDR1 and CDR2 (germline): MNHEY, SVGAGI. V lost 5 bases and J lost 6, with 5 bases in between. The CDR3 sequence is 11 residues long. The CDR3: CASSLINEQFF. DNA of the CDR3: TGTGCCAGCAGTCTAATCAATGAGCAGTTCTTC.

The V and J genes are TRBV30 and TRBJ1-4; D call uncertain. Per germline, CDR1 GTSNPN and CDR2 SVGIG (reference sequence). V was cut by 1 base and J by 5 bases, with 14 bases left in between. The CDR3 is made up of 15 amino acids. CDR3 sequence reads: CAWSDSRGLNEKLFF. The DNA of the CDR3 is TGTGCCTGGAGTGACTCCAGAGGGCTGAATGAAAAACTGTTTTTT.

This CDR3 is CARSLDFGTSGYNEQFF. CDR3 DNA sequence: TGTGCCAGAAGCTTGGATTTTGGGACTAGCGGGTACAATGAGCAGTTCTTC. The chain carries TRBV5-3 and TRBJ2-1; 12 nucleotides agree with TRBD2. TRBV5-3 is assigned to the ORF class and has an uncertain function. This CDR3 spans 17 amino acids. After removal of 0 bases from V and 4 bases from J, the junction contained 5 bases not matched to a gene.

The V call is TRBV9, the J call TRBJ1-1; tentative D call: TRBD1 (6 bases). CDR1 is SGDLS and CDR2 is YYNGEE in the germline V gene. V shed 0 bases and J shed 1 base, with 31 bases lying between them. CDR3 length equals 22 residues. Here the CDR3 reads CASSVGIGGALQGRRKNTEAFF. In nucleotides, the CDR3 is TGTGCCAGCAGCGTAGGAATTGGGGGAGCACTACAGGGCCGAAGAAAGAACACTGAAGCTTTCTTT. The variable domain in full, completed from reference TRBV9 and TRBJ1-1, reads DSGVTQTPKHLITATGQRVTLRCSPRSGDLSVYWYQQSLDQGLQFLIQYYNGEERAKGNILERFSAQQFPDLHSELNLSSLELGDSALYFCASSVGIGGALQGRRKNTEAFFGQGTRLTVV.

The rearrangement links TRBV28 to TRBJ2-2; no firm D call. CDR3 length: 13 amino acids. V shed 3 bases and J shed 3 bases, with 5 bases lying between them. Looked up from germline, CDR1 is MDHEN and CDR2 is SYDVKM. The CDR3: CASSFGHTGELFF. In nucleotides, the CDR3 is TGTGCCAGCAGTTTTGGCCACACCGGGGAGCTGTTTTTT.

J is TRBJ1-5 and V is TRBV5-6; D possibly corresponds to TRBD1 (6 bases). The germline CDR1 and CDR2 sequences are SGHDT and YYEEEE. The CDR3 loop spans 14 amino acids. Trimming removed 2 bases at V and 7 bases at J, with 13 bases between. In DNA, the CDR3 is TGTGCCAGCAGCTTTTATTGGGGGCGGCAGCCCCAGCATTTT. Residues: CASSFYWGRQPQHF.

J is TRBJ1-1 and V is TRBV4-1; D is unresolved. V lost 0 bases, J lost 0 bases, and 29 bases lay in between. The CDR3 contains 22 residues. Germline V gene lookup returns CDR1 MGHRA and CDR2 YSYEKL. CDR3 DNA: TGCGCCAGCAGCCAAGATCTACCTTGGAGGGCCCCTGTAACACGAATGAACACTGAAGCTTTCTTT. Its protein is CASSQDLPWRAPVTRMNTEAFF.

This rearrangement joins TRBV2 to TRBJ1-1; D is perhaps TRBD1 (5 bases). The CDR3 runs to 14 residues. Germline assignment: CDR1 SNHLY and CDR2 FYNNEI. Trimming removed 5 bases from V and 2 bases from J, with 12 bases in between. CDR3 sequence reads: CASSPRRGNTEAFF. CDR3 in DNA: TGTGCCAGCAGTCCTAGAAGGGGAAACACTGAAGCTTTCTTT. The full variable domain, completed using reference TRBV2 and TRBJ1-1, is EPEVTQTPSHQVTQMGQEVILRCVPISNHLYFYWYRQILGQKVEFLVSFYNNEISEKSEIFDDQFSVERPDGSNFTLKIRSTKLEDSAMYFCASSPRRGNTEAFFGQGTRLTVV.

The V gene is TRBV18, the J gene TRBJ1-1; 7 bases map to TRBD1. The V segment lost 4 bases and the J segment 1 base; nucleotides outside the gene matches: 9. The germline CDR1 and CDR2 sequences are KGHSH and LQKENI. CDR3 length equals 16 residues. Here the CDR3 DNA reads TGTGCCAGCTCACAATCACAGGGGCGGGGGAACACTGAAGCTTTCTTT. The encoded protein is CASSQSQGRGNTEAFF.